The entry that follows covers one TCR beta chain sequence. The antigen is unknown. The data derive from a study of cytomegalovirus exposure and HLA in healthy donors. Study in general: The 650 to 850 first-cohort repertoires and the 120 or so validation repertoires shared the same platform, a later analysis reported.

Points from the study as a whole: The study flagged about 160 TCR beta chains as cytomegalovirus-associated.

Germline loops: CDR1 MGHRA, CDR2 YSYEKL. CDR3 length equals 13 residues. The ends were cut back, 6 bases at V and 4 bases at J, with 11 bases in the middle. Sequencing was performed with immunoSEQ multiplex PCR; in TCRdb, only in-frame clones are kept and a portion is missing. The repertoire holds about 360,000 clones, 80% to 90% seen once, with 0.83% in the top ten. V is TRBV4-1 and J is TRBJ2-3; tentative D call: TRBD2 (5 bases). What was sequenced was PBMCs. The clonotype was recovered from a woman under 30 in good health and CMV-seronegative. The CDR3 nucleotides read TGCGCCAGCAGGGGGAGACTCGCAGATACGCAGTATTTT. Its protein product is CASRGRLADTQYF.